This TCR beta chain was profiled in a study of cytomegalovirus exposure and HLA in healthy donors. General study findings and limits: CMV serostatus was the only immune exposure information that was available. In a later analysis, HLA-associated beta chains showed higher expansion and lower generation probabilities than comparable chains.

Per germline, CDR1 SGDLS and CDR2 YYNGEE. With V trimmed by 3 bases and J by 3 bases, 8 bases remained unmatched. The CDR3 is 16 residues long. As concerns this clone: What it binds is unknown.

The PCR ran on 60 Vbeta and 13 Jbeta primers. TCRdb's table, derived via immunoSEQ multiplex PCR, lists solely in-frame clones and lacks some. The sample lists some 86,000 clones; roughly 70% were seen once. V and J are TRBV9 and TRBJ2-3; 9 bases agree with TRBD1. The material sequenced was PBMCs. The source of this sequence is a man aged 30 to 39 in good health and CMV-seronegative. CDR3 loop: CASSARWTGETDTQYF. The CDR3 DNA sequence: TGTGCCAGCAGCGCCCGGTGGACAGGGGAGACAGATACGCAGTATTTT.